The 30 T cell receptor beta chains listed next were all sequenced from one sample in a study of blood T cell repertoires in COVID-19. Profiled with immunoSEQ multiplex PCR; TCRdb holds only in-frame clones, not every one. This sample has a few hundred thousand clones, with around 88% found just once. The specimen was peripheral blood. The receptors originated from a man of 80 years or more with acute or convalescent COVID-19.

The rearrangement links TRBV12-5 to TRBJ2-3; D gene ambiguous. The CDR3 runs 12 residues. Looked up from germline, CDR1 is LGHNT and CDR2 is FRNRAP. V was trimmed by 0 bases and J by 10 bases, leaving 8 bases between them. In nucleotides, the CDR3 is TGTGCTAGTGGTTTGGTCGGGTTATCGCAGTATTTT. As protein: CASGLVGLSQYF.

The chain uses TRBV10-1 and TRBJ1-1; no clear D. V was pared by 3 bases and J by 0 bases, with 5 bases between. The CDR3 totals 13 residues. Germline CDR1 is WNHNN and CDR2 is SYGVQD (reference sequence). The DNA for the CDR3 is TGCGCCAGCAGTGACAGGATGAACACTGAAGCTTTCTTT. Translation gives CASSDRMNTEAFF.

The chain recombines TRBV6-5 with TRBJ1-2; D is uncertain. CDR3 length equals 13 residues. Germline V gene data show CDR1 as MNHEY and CDR2 as SVGAGI. V was clipped by 7 bases and J by 0 bases, with 9 bases between them. CDR3 bases: TGTGCCAGCATCCCCCGGGCTAACTATGGCTACACCTTC. Translating it yields CASIPRANYGYTF.

This clone has a handful of counts. V is TRBV27 and J is TRBJ1-1, with no clear D. Between the trimmed V and J ends, which lost 4 bases and 1 base, there was a span of 7 bases. CDR1 and CDR2 (germline): MNHEY, SMNVEV (reference sequence). The CDR3 runs to 13 residues. In DNA form, the CDR3 reads TGTGCCAGCAGTTCAACAAAGAACACTGAAGCTTTCTTT. Amino acid sequence: CASSSTKNTEAFF.

The chain carries TRBV9 and TRBJ2-2, with a tentative D call TRBD1 (9 bases). With 4 bases removed from V and 5 bases from J, the gap between germline ends came to 15 bases. The CDR3 contains 15 residues. The V gene's germline CDR1 is SGDLS and CDR2 YYNGEE. CDR3 region: CASSRGGQGTGELFF. CDR3 DNA: TGTGCCAGCAGCCGGGGGGGACAGGGAACCGGGGAGCTGTTTTTT.

The chain's CDR3 is CATGLDSPEFF. For the CDR3, the DNA is TGTGCCACCGGTCTTGACAGCCCTGAGTTCTTC. The chain employs TRBV2 and TRBJ2-1; TRBD1 is a possible D gene (5 bases). Germline V gene data show CDR1 as SNHLY and CDR2 as FYNNEI. V lost 10 bases, J lost 14 bases, and 18 bases lay in between. This CDR3 is 11 amino acids long.

V usage is TRBV3-1 (or the pseudogene TRBV3-2) and J usage is TRBJ2-2; TRBD2 is a possible D gene (6 bases). This CDR3 is built from 15 residues. The ends were cut back, 4 bases at V and 5 bases at J, with 14 bases in the middle. Germline V gene sequence: CDR1 LGHDT, CDR2 YNNKEL (reference sequence). This CDR3 reads CASSPGLSVTGELFF. Written as DNA, the CDR3 is TGTGCCAGCAGCCCGGGACTCTCGGTTACCGGGGAGCTGTTTTTT.

The CDR3 DNA reads as TGTGCCAGCAGCTTAGGGGGACAGAAGGGCTATGGCTACACCTTC. This gives the protein CASSLGGQKGYGYTF. The chain has TRBV11-3 and TRBJ1-2; 7 bases line up with TRBD1. V gave up 1 base and J gave up 4 bases; unmatched junction bases: 6. In germline, CDR1 is SGHNT, CDR2 YENEEA. The CDR3 has 15 amino acids. Looking up the rest from reference TRBV11-3 and TRBJ1-2 gives the full variable domain: EAGVVQSPRYKIIEKKQPVAFWCNPISGHNTLYWYLQNLGQGPELLIRYENEEAVDDSQLPKDRFSAERLKGVDSTLKIQPAELGDSAVYLCASSLGGQKGYGYTFGSGTRLTVV.

The chain has TRBV10-3 and TRBJ1-2, with 7 bases lining up with TRBD1. The CDR3 sequence is 13 residues long. CDR1 ENHRY and CDR2 SYGVKD come from the germline V gene. The junction had 11 bases not matched to a gene; V was cut back by 11 bases and J by 5 bases. CDR3: CASDPGTDYGYTF. Written as DNA, the CDR3 is TGTGCCTCCGATCCCGGGACAGATTATGGCTACACCTTC.

The chain links TRBV28 to TRBJ1-1, with TRBD1 matching 8 bases. The germline CDR1 and CDR2 sequences are MDHEN and SYDVKM. V gave up 5 bases and J gave up 3 bases; unmatched junction bases: 5. The CDR3 runs 14 residues. The CDR3 region has the DNA TGTGCCAGCAGTGACCAGGGGGCGCACACTGAAGCTTTCTTT. Translated: CASSDQGAHTEAFF.

The chain couples TRBV19 to TRBJ2-7; 7 bases align to TRBD1. The CDR3 totals 17 residues. V lost 3 bases and J lost 2; bases outside the gene matches: 13. Germline V gene data show CDR1 as LNHDA and CDR2 as SQIVND (reference sequence). The CDR3 DNA sequence: TGTGCCAGTAGTATGAGGGTTGGGGTCGGACAGGCCTACGAGCAGTACTTC. Amino acids: CASSMRVGVGQAYEQYF.

The chain uses TRBV23-1 and TRBJ2-1, with 8 bases aligning to TRBD2. TRBV23-1 is recorded as an ORF, its role being uncertain. With V trimmed by 6 bases and J by 1 base, 11 bases remained unmatched. This CDR3 has 17 amino acids. The CDR3 nucleotides read TGCGCCAGCAGACTTTGGGGGCGGGGGGAGTCCTACAATGAGCAGTTCTTC. Translated: CASRLWGRGESYNEQFF.

This rearrangement joins TRBV5-8 to TRBJ2-4, with D hard to call. The CDR3 is 14 residues long. The germline V and J ends were trimmed by 4 bases and 10 bases, with 18 bases remaining between them. The germline V gene has CDR1 SGHTS and CDR2 YDEGEE. The CDR3 protein is CASSGPSKKGIQYF. Written as DNA, the CDR3 is TGTGCCAGCAGCGGGCCCTCTAAGAAAGGTATTCAGTACTTC. The full variable domain, completed using reference TRBV5-8 and TRBJ2-4, is EAGVTQSPTHLIKTRGQQATLRCSPISGHTSVYWYQQALGLGLQFLLWYDEGEERNRGNFPPRFSGRQFPNYSSELNVNALELEDSALYLCASSGPSKKGIQYFGAGTRLSVL.

The DNA for the CDR3 is TGTGCCAGCAGCCGGAGGGGGGGCGGGATCCCCCTCAATGAGCAGTTCTTC. It is translated as CASSRRGGGIPLNEQFF. The chain uses TRBV7-2 and TRBJ2-1; maybe TRBD2 (7 bases). CDR1 is SGHTA, CDR2 FQGNSA, per germline. The V end lost 5 bases, the J end lost 6 bases, and 23 bases lay between the germline ends. This CDR3 region has 17 residues.

This chain connects TRBV27 to TRBJ2-2; the match to TRBD2 covers 7 bases. This CDR3 region has 16 residues. V shed 6 bases, J shed 4 bases, and the junction held 11 bases outside the gene matches. Germline lookup yields CDR1 MNHEY and CDR2 SMNVEV (reference sequence). The CDR3 is CASSPWGGRVTGELFF. CDR3 coding DNA: TGTGCCAGCAGCCCCTGGGGCGGGAGAGTCACCGGGGAGCTGTTTTTT.

The chain uses TRBV4-2 and TRBJ2-1; possibly TRBD1 for D (7 bases). V was cut by 1 base and J by 5 bases, with 15 bases left in between. CDR1 is LGHNA, CDR2 YNFKEQ, per germline. The CDR3 length is 16 residues. DNA of the CDR3: TGTGCCAGCAGCCAAGTGGAGGGGGCAGTTAACAATGAGCAGTTCTTC. It yields the protein CASSQVEGAVNNEQFF.

V usage is TRBV5-1 and J usage is TRBJ1-3, with 10 bases identical to TRBD1. The germline V gene has CDR1 SGHRS and CDR2 YFSETQ. The trim removed 3 bases at V and 4 bases at J, leaving 1 base unmatched. This CDR3 is built from 14 residues. The CDR3 reads CASSSTGGGNTIYF. DNA for the CDR3: TGCGCCAGCAGCTCGACAGGGGGCGGAAACACCATATATTTT.

On this clone itself: Other DNA variants within this sample encode the same CDR3. The V gene is TRBV29-1, the J gene TRBJ2-1; 7 nucleotides align to TRBD2. V was clipped by 6 bases and J by 7 bases; unmatched bases: 0. This CDR3 region has 10 residues. The germline V gene has CDR1 SQVTM and CDR2 ANQGSEA. The CDR3 spells CSVGGNEQFF. The CDR3 DNA reads as TGCAGCGTGGGGGGGAATGAGCAGTTCTTC.

The chain carries TRBV5-1 and TRBJ2-7; TRBD1 matches at 8 bases. Looked up from germline, CDR1 is SGHRS and CDR2 is YFSETQ. The CDR3 is made up of 13 amino acids. V shed 2 bases and J 6 bases; nucleotides not matched to a gene: 4. As DNA, the CDR3 is TGCGCCAGCAGCTTTAAAACAGGGGGCGAGCAGTACTTC. It is translated as CASSFKTGGEQYF.

The chain carries TRBV19 and TRBJ1-2, with D perhaps TRBD1 (6 bases). The length of the CDR3 is 15 residues. In germline, CDR1 is LNHDA, CDR2 SQIVND (reference sequence). The V gene lost 5 bases and the J gene lost 3 bases, with 16 bases spanning the gap. The CDR3 sequence: CASSSRTVGHYGYTF. CDR3 nucleotides: TGTGCCAGTAGTTCTCGGACAGTAGGCCACTATGGCTACACCTTC.

V is TRBV9 and J is TRBJ2-3, with 7 bases lining up with TRBD2. Germline assignment: CDR1 SGDLS and CDR2 YYNGEE. J was trimmed by 4 bases and V by 2 bases; bases with no gene match: 1. The CDR3 is made up of 13 amino acids. CDR3 region: CASSVGGSDTQYF. In nucleotides, the CDR3 is TGTGCCAGCAGCGTCGGGGGGTCAGATACGCAGTATTTT.

V gene TRBV5-1 combines with J gene TRBJ2-2, with 10 nucleotides matching TRBD2. The V segment lost 3 bases and the J segment 6 bases; nucleotides outside the gene matches: 14. CDR1 is SGHRS, CDR2 YFSETQ, per germline. The CDR3 extends over 18 amino acids. The CDR3 nucleotides are TGCGCCAGCAGCTCCCTTGAGCGGGAGGGCTCCTTTGCCGGGGAGCTGTTTTTT. Encoded protein: CASSSLEREGSFAGELFF.

The chain employs TRBV28 and TRBJ2-5; unclear D gene. Germline-derived CDR1 and CDR2 are MDHEN and SYDVKM. V gave up 2 bases and J gave up 2 bases, with 6 bases separating them. The CDR3 sequence is 13 residues long. CDR3 DNA: TGTGCCAGCAGTTTAGGGCTTCAAGAGACCCAGTACTTC. Encoded protein: CASSLGLQETQYF.

This chain joins TRBV28 and TRBJ1-6, with D possibly being TRBD1 (6 bases). The ends were cut back, 2 bases at V and 0 bases at J, with 17 bases in the middle. The CDR3 has 19 amino acids. Germline V lookup: CDR1 MDHEN, CDR2 SYDVKM. The CDR3 protein is CASSLASRGLSSYNSPLHF. The CDR3 bases are TGTGCCAGCAGTTTAGCTAGCAGGGGCCTTAGCTCCTATAATTCACCCCTCCACTTT.

CDR3 protein: CASSPPTGGYTF. CDR3 in DNA: TGTGCCAGCAGTCCCCCGACAGGGGGCTACACCTTC. The chain combines TRBV6-2 or TRBV6-3 with TRBJ1-2, with TRBD1 matching 7 bases. The CDR3 totals 12 residues. CDR1 and CDR2 (germline): MNHEY, SVGEGT. The V and J ends lost 5 bases and 8 bases, in that order; junction bases with no gene match: 5.

This clone was recorded a few times. The rearrangement joins TRBV28 to TRBJ1-5, with TRBD1 matching over 9 bases. V was clipped by 5 bases and J by 3 bases; unmatched bases: 5. This CDR3 spans 15 amino acids. Germline V gene data show CDR1 as MDHEN and CDR2 as SYDVKM. Written as DNA, the CDR3 is TGTGCCAGCAGTACAGGGGGCCTAGCCAATCAGCCCCAGCATTTT. Translation: CASSTGGLANQPQHF. Filled out from reference TRBV28 and TRBJ1-5, the complete variable domain reads DVKVTQSSRYLVKRTGEKVFLECVQDMDHENMFWYRQDPGLGLRLIYFSYDVKMKEKGDIPEGYSVSREKKERFSLILESASTNQTSMYLCASSTGGLANQPQHFGDGTRLSIL.

CDR3 sequence (DNA): TGTGCCATCAGTGAGTCGAGGACTAGCGGGAGTTTCGCAGATACGCAGTATTTT. Protein product: CAISESRTSGSFADTQYF. The chain employs TRBV10-3 and TRBJ2-3, with 13 bases matching TRBD2. CDR1 ENHRY and CDR2 SYGVKD come from the germline V gene. This CDR3 is built from 18 residues. Trimming removed 0 bases from V and 4 bases from J; junction bases left unmatched: 7.

This chain connects TRBV24-1 to TRBJ2-5; the match to TRBD1 covers 7 bases. The CDR3 contains 13 residues. The ends lost 10 bases at V and 2 bases at J; junction bases unmatched: 6. Germline CDR1 reads KGHDR; CDR2 reads SFDVKD. CDR3 nucleotides: TGTGCCACTGAAAGGACAGGACAAGAGACCCAGTACTTC. This sequence encodes CATERTGQETQYF.

The V call is TRBV10-3, the J call TRBJ1-6; weak D call: TRBD1 (5 bases). This CDR3 spans 15 amino acids. Per the germline V gene, CDR1 is ENHRY and CDR2 is SYGVKD. Trimming removed 6 bases from V and 5 bases from J, with 14 bases in between. As DNA, the CDR3 is TGTGCCATCAGAGGAGGGACGGGCGATAATTCACCCCTCCACTTT. Its protein product is CAIRGGTGDNSPLHF.

V and J are TRBV24-1 and TRBJ2-1; TRBD2 matches at 9 bases. V shed 3 bases, J shed 6 bases, and the junction held 8 bases outside the gene matches. The CDR3 loop spans 16 amino acids. The germline V gene has CDR1 KGHDR and CDR2 SFDVKD. Here the CDR3 reads CATSDPRTSVTNEQFF. The CDR3 DNA sequence: TGTGCCACCAGTGATCCCCGGACTAGCGTCACCAATGAGCAGTTCTTC.